The 15 T cell receptor beta chains presented below share a single source sample, sequenced in a study of T cells in Graves' hyperthyroidism and ophthalmopathy. RNA transcripts yielded amplified TCR beta CDR3 regions. TCR CDR3 underwent first-round RT-PCR with the HTBI primer set. TCRdb re-called the multiplex PCR reads with MiXCR, one entry per CDR3 protein. The table has approximately 360,000 distinct CDR3 sequences, roughly 25% seen once. The sample taken for sequencing was blood. Every receptor here comes from a man in his forties or fifties with Graves' hyperthyroidism.

The J gene is TRBJ1-4, the V gene TRBV6-2 or TRBV6-3; D is unresolved. The CDR3 is 14 residues long. V was cut by 2 bases and J by 4 bases, with 8 bases left in between. Germline lookup yields CDR1 MNHEY and CDR2 SVGEGT. CDR3 coding DNA: TGTGCCAGCAGTTACAGCGGCGTTAATGAAAAACTGTTTTTT. This encodes CASSYSGVNEKLFF.

This clonotype has just a few counts. The genes are TRBV27 and TRBJ2-5; 8 nucleotides agree with TRBD2. This CDR3 comprises 16 residues. Germline V gives CDR1 MNHEY, CDR2 SMNVEV (reference sequence). With 10 bases clipped from V and 5 bases from J, the junction kept 18 bases outside the gene matches. In DNA, the CDR3 is TGTGCCACCCGGGCGAGGGAGGGACTAGTCTGGGAGACCCAGTACTTC. It encodes CATRAREGLVWETQYF.

This clonotype appeared many times. The chain couples TRBV6-1 to TRBJ1-1; 8 nucleotides match TRBD1. V lost 3 bases to trimming and J lost 7 bases; unmatched junction nucleotides: 7. This CDR3 has 14 amino acids. The V gene's germline CDR1 is MNHNS and CDR2 SASEGT. Here the CDR3 DNA reads TGTGCCAGCAGTGATTCAGGGGGCGACGGTGAAGCTTTCTTT. The encoded protein is CASSDSGGDGEAFF.

DNA for the CDR3: TGTGCCAGCAGTTTTAGCGGCACAGATACGCAGTATTTT. Residues: CASSFSGTDTQYF. V and J are TRBV9 and TRBJ2-3, with D maybe TRBD2 (5 bases). The V gene's germline CDR1 is SGDLS and CDR2 YYNGEE. Trimming shortened V by 5 bases and J by 1 base, and 8 bases separated the two germline ends. The CDR3 runs 13 residues.

This clonotype was seen ten or more times. This rearrangement joins TRBV7-8 to TRBJ2-7, with D unclear. CDR3 length equals 13 residues. Trimming left V 4 bases short and J 2 bases short, with 9 bases between. CDR1 and CDR2 (germline): SGHVS, FQNEAQ. The CDR3 DNA is TGTGCCAGCAGCTCAGACGGTACCTACGAGCAGTACTTC. This codes for CASSSDGTYEQYF. The full variable domain, its missing parts supplied by reference TRBV7-8 and TRBJ2-7, is GAGVSQSPRYKVAKRGQDVALRCDPISGHVSLFWYQQALGQGPEFLTYFQNEAQLDKSGLPSDRFFAERPEGSVSTLKIQRTQQEDSAVYLCASSSDGTYEQYFGPGTRLTVT.

The chain carries TRBV11-3 and TRBJ2-2; 7 positions match TRBD1. The junction had 7 bases not matched to a gene; V was cut back by 5 bases and J by 4 bases. Per germline, CDR1 SGHNT and CDR2 YENEEA. The length of the CDR3 is 15 residues. CDR3 DNA sequence: TGTGCCAGCAGCCCCGCGACAGGGATCACCGGGGAGCTGTTTTTT. It encodes CASSPATGITGELFF.

V usage is TRBV11-2 and J usage is TRBJ1-4; D is perhaps TRBD1 (5 bases). Germline loops: CDR1 SGHAT, CDR2 FQNNGV. V lost 3 bases to trimming and J lost 5 bases, with 10 bases between them. The CDR3 length is 14 residues. The chain's CDR3 is CASSLSSGNEKLFF. CDR3 nucleotide sequence: TGTGCCAGCAGCTTGTCTTCAGGGAATGAAAAACTGTTTTTT.

This clonotype was recorded a few times. The chain uses TRBV6-1 and TRBJ1-1; D is uncertain. Germline-derived CDR1 and CDR2 are MNHNS and SASEGT. V dropped 2 bases and J dropped 2 bases, with 12 bases sitting between them. The CDR3 spans 15 residues. The CDR3 region has the DNA TGTGCCAGCAGTGAATTAGCCAGCTTAAACACTGAAGCTTTCTTT. It specifies CASSELASLNTEAFF.

This clonotype was found a few times. The rearrangement links TRBV6-1 to TRBJ2-7; 7 bases are a match to TRBD1. CDR3 length equals 12 residues. J lost 3 bases, V lost 7 bases, and 3 bases had no gene match. CDR1 MNHNS and CDR2 SASEGT come from the germline V gene. The CDR3 protein is CASKGAGYEQYF. CDR3 sequence (DNA): TGTGCCAGCAAGGGGGCAGGCTACGAGCAGTACTTC.

The chain uses TRBV4-2 and TRBJ2-2, with 9 nucleotides matching TRBD1. The CDR3 totals 13 residues. CDR1 LGHNA and CDR2 YNFKEQ come from the germline V gene. V was clipped by 4 bases and J by 10 bases; unmatched bases: 4. CDR3 protein: CASSRTGGEELFF. The CDR3 DNA reads as TGTGCCAGCAGCCGTACAGGGGGCGAGGAGCTGTTTTTT.

This clonotype was seen at least ten times. The chain is built from TRBV20-1 and TRBJ2-7; 8 positions agree with TRBD1. Germline CDR1 reads DFQATT; CDR2 reads SNEGSKA (reference sequence). Germline trimming cut 6 bases from V and 2 bases from J; bases unmatched to any gene: 9. The CDR3 runs 14 residues. In DNA, the CDR3 is TGCAGTGCCTCGGACAGGGCGTGGACCTACGAGCAGTACTTC. Amino acids: CSASDRAWTYEQYF.

Concerning this clonotype: A much larger clone lies a single base off, so this may be a read error. CDR3 protein: CASTLVDSDNEQFF. CDR3 DNA sequence: TGTGCCAGCACCTTAGTAGACAGCGACAATGAGCAGTTCTTC. The chain carries TRBV7-9 and TRBJ2-1, with D perhaps TRBD1 (5 bases). CDR3 size: 14 residues. CDR1 SEHNR and CDR2 FQNEAQ come from the germline V gene (reference sequence).

The chain recombines TRBV25-1 with TRBJ2-1, with 10 bases identical to TRBD2. V shed 3 bases, J shed 8 bases, and the junction held 10 bases outside the gene matches. CDR3 length: 16 residues. CDR1 is MGHDK and CDR2 is SYGVNS in the germline V gene. CDR3 nucleotides: TGTGCCAGCAGTGACCCTAGCGGGAGTCTTCCGGATGAGCAGTTCTTC. Residues: CASSDPSGSLPDEQFF.

This clonotype came up a few times. This chain connects TRBV20-1 to TRBJ1-4; TRBD1 is a possible D gene (5 bases). V lost 0 bases, J lost 0 bases, and 8 bases lay in between. This CDR3 is 15 amino acids long. CDR1 is DFQATT and CDR2 is SNEGSKA in the germline V gene (reference sequence). Here the CDR3 reads CSARDRTPTNEKLFF. The CDR3 nucleotides read TGCAGTGCTAGAGATCGGACACCAACTAATGAAAAACTGTTTTTT.

V and J are TRBV11-3 and TRBJ2-1; 12 bases fit TRBD1. V was clipped by 5 bases and J by 7 bases; unmatched bases: 9. The CDR3 sequence is 16 residues long. Germline V gene data show CDR1 as SGHNT and CDR2 as YENEEA. The CDR3 region is CASSVRLGQGANEQFF. DNA of the CDR3: TGTGCCAGCAGCGTCCGTTTGGGACAGGGGGCAAATGAGCAGTTCTTC. Full variable domain (outside the CDR3, taken from reference TRBV11-3 and TRBJ2-1): EAGVVQSPRYKIIEKKQPVAFWCNPISGHNTLYWYLQNLGQGPELLIRYENEEAVDDSQLPKDRFSAERLKGVDSTLKIQPAELGDSAVYLCASSVRLGQGANEQFFGPGTRLTVL.